The clone carrying this T cell receptor (beta chain) was seen a few times. The data were taken from a study of T and B cells in COVID-19 patients. Blood genomic DNA input for TRB amplification was roughly 230-550 ng. TRB rearrangements were amplified by multiplex PCR with BIOMED2 TRB-A/B primers. TCRdb independently ran MiXCR on the multiplex PCR reads; one entry per CDR3 protein. Among thousands of distinct CDR3 sequences listed, about 36% were seen once. The clonotype comes from a human donor with active COVID-19. Sequenced input: blood.

CDR3 region: CASSPGSDEQYF. CDR3 DNA sequence: TGTGCCAGCTCCCCAGGGAGTGACGAGCAGTACTTC. The chain carries TRBV18 and TRBJ2-7; the D gene could be TRBD1 or TRBD2 (5 bases each). Germline CDR1 reads KGHSH; CDR2 reads LQKENI. The CDR3 spans 12 residues. Between the trimmed V and J ends, which lost 6 bases and 5 bases, there was a span of 11 bases. Full variable domain (remainder filled in from reference TRBV18 and TRBJ2-7): NAGVMQNPRHLVRRRGQEARLRCSPMKGHSHVYWYRQLPEEGLKFMVYLQKENIIDESGMPKERFSAEFPKEGPSILRIQQVVRGDSAAYFCASSPGSDEQYFGPGTRLTVT.